The 2 T cell receptor beta chains below were found in one sample sequenced in a study of cytomegalovirus exposure and HLA in healthy donors. Researchers ran the PCR with 60 Vbeta and 13 Jbeta primers. The protocol was immunoSEQ multiplex PCR, while the TCRdb copy is restricted to in-frame clones and leaves out a portion. The sample has around 140,000 clones, roughly four fifths seen once. Sequenced sample: PBMCs. The receptor set was obtained from a woman aged 45-65 years in good health and CMV-seropositive.

The chain couples TRBV2 to TRBJ2-5; tentative D call: TRBD2 (5 bases). V lost 1 base and J lost 5, with 11 bases in between. Per the germline V gene, CDR1 is SNHLY and CDR2 is FYNNEI. There are 14 residues in the CDR3. The CDR3 spells CASSEVSLGETQYF. The CDR3 bases are TGTGCCAGCAGTGAAGTGTCACTAGGCGAGACCCAGTACTTC.

The gene calls are TRBV6-5 and TRBJ1-1; no reliable D call. The ends were cut back, 5 bases at V and 12 bases at J, with 19 bases in the middle. CDR1 and CDR2 from the germline V gene are MNHEY and SVGAGI. CDR3 length equals 13 residues. The CDR3 region is CASSESSGPKTFF. CDR3 coding DNA: TGTGCCAGCAGTGAATCCTCAGGCCCCAAGACTTTCTTT.